This T cell receptor (beta chain) was sequenced in a study of metastatic and nonmetastatic thyroid tumors. Study outcomes and limitations: Reported TCR beta diversity, measured in blood and tumor, was significantly higher for malignant thyroid tumors than for benign nodules.

TCRdb reanalyzed the PCR reads via MiXCR. The repertoire consists of 15,000 to 25,000 clones, with approximately 35% occurring once and the leading ten covering roughly 25%. From germline, CDR1 is SGHTA and CDR2 FQGNSA. With 0 bases removed from V and 9 bases from J, the gap between germline ends came to 15 bases. CDR3 length equals 15 residues. Concerning this clone: Its specificity is not known.

Thyroid surgery was performed in patients who had received no treatment beforehand. The sample taken for sequencing was tumor tissue. The chain recombines TRBV7-2 with TRBJ2-4; maybe TRBD2 (6 bases). The sequence was obtained from a female donor with papillary thyroid cancer or a benign thyroid nodule (not recorded which). Some clones in this sample may be carry-over from other donors' samples. DNA for the CDR3: TGTGCCAGCAGCTTAGCGCGGGGAGGAGGGTCCATTCAGTACTTC. As protein: CASSLARGGGSIQYF.